The clone carrying this T cell receptor (beta chain) occurred a few times. The CDR3 runs to 13 residues. CDR1 and CDR2 from the germline V gene are SQVTM and ANQGSEA. Trimming left V 5 bases short and J 3 bases short, with 8 bases between. A second PCR, run for roughly 7 to 11 cycles, used a sample-barcoded 5' primer plus a J-beta primer mix. Using its own MiXCR run on the 5' RACE reads, TCRdb lists one record per CDR3 protein. The top ten clones hold approximately 3.7% of a sample with 800,000 or so distinct CDR3 sequences, roughly 25% of them seen once. The sample belongs to a study of blood T cells in healthy people across ages. These data were also reused for a study on T cells of mothers and their children.

The sequence was obtained from a boy younger than 18 in good health. The sample comprised blood. The rearrangement uses TRBV29-1 and TRBJ2-6, with unresolved D. The CDR3 here is CSVPLGGANVLTF. The CDR3 bases are TGCAGCGTTCCCTTAGGTGGGGCCAACGTCCTGACTTTC.